Listed below are T cell receptor beta chains from one sample, sequenced in a study of cytomegalovirus exposure and HLA in healthy donors. Generated by immunoSEQ multiplex PCR, the TCRdb table keeps only in-frame clones and is missing some. The data hold 150,000 to 200,000 clones, with less than 90% observed a single time. Sequenced material: PBMCs. The receptor set was obtained from a boy aged 10-17 years in good health and CMV-seronegative. The CDR3 runs from the conserved cysteine through the conserved F or W. The D gene is left open where the match is weak. Size is omitted from some rows. Given values are once, few, many or a class for expanded clones.

TGTGCCAGTAGTATAGACAGGTTTACTGAAGCTTTCTTT,CASSIDRFTEAFF,TRBV19,TRBJ1-1,.,.
TGTGCCAGCATGGCTTCCGACACTGAAGCTTTCTTT,CASMASDTEAFF,TRBV19,TRBJ1-1,.,.
TGTGCCAGCACTGGGACAGGGGTCTACGAGCAGTACTTC,CASTGTGVYEQYF,TRBV2,TRBJ2-7,few,TRBD1
TGTGCCAGCAGCCGTCGAGACAGGGGAACCTACAATGAGCAGTTCTTC,CASSRRDRGTYNEQFF,TRBV7-2,TRBJ2-1,.,TRBD1
TGTGCCAGTAAGTTTGGAGGGGACACTGAAGCTTTCTTT,CASKFGGDTEAFF,TRBV19,TRBJ1-1,.,.
TGTGCCAGCAGCTTTGGCGGCAGACCCTACGAGCAGTACTTC,CASSFGGRPYEQYF,TRBV7-8,TRBJ2-7,.,.
TGTGCCACTAGACAGGGCTTCCACGAGCAGTACTTC,CATRQGFHEQYF,TRBV27,TRBJ2-7,.,TRBD1
TGTGCCAGCAGCTTAGCGGGACTAGCGGGACTTATCAATGAGCAGTTCTTC,CASSLAGLAGLINEQFF,TRBV7-2,TRBJ2-1,.,TRBD2
TGTGCCAGCAGCTTGTATGCGACAGATACGCAGTATTTT,CASSLYATDTQYF,TRBV5-4,TRBJ2-3,.,.
TGCAGCGTTGAGATAGCAACCCACGGCTACGAGCAGTACTTC,CSVEIATHGYEQYF,TRBV29-1,TRBJ2-7,.,.
TGTGCCAGCAGCTTAAGCGGTTCCTACGAGCAGTACTTC,CASSLSGSYEQYF,TRBV7-3,TRBJ2-7,.,.
TGTGCCACCTCGCGGGTTCAGGACAGCTACGAGCAGTACTTC,CATSRVQDSYEQYF,TRBV6-1,TRBJ2-7,.,.
TGTGCCAGCAGCCTGGGACTCAACCCAAACTACGAGCAGTACTTC,CASSLGLNPNYEQYF,TRBV14,TRBJ2-7,.,.
TGTGCCAGTAGTATCTACAGGGGGTTGAACACTGAAGCTTTCTTT,CASSIYRGLNTEAFF,TRBV19,TRBJ1-1,.,TRBD1
TGTGCCAGCAGCGTAGCCTTGACTAGCGGCTATCTTGATACGCAGTATTTT,CASSVALTSGYLDTQYF,TRBV9,TRBJ2-3,.,TRBD2
TGTGCCAGCTCACCACCGAGTCTGTCCAATGAGCAGTTCTTC,CASSPPSLSNEQFF,TRBV18,TRBJ2-1,once,.
TGTGCCAGCGGCGGGACTAGCGGGAGGGCCGTGAAAGATACGCAGTATTTT,CASGGTSGRAVKDTQYF,TRBV2,TRBJ2-3,few,TRBD2
TGTGCCAGCAGCGGGGGAGGGACAGATACGCAGTATTTT,CASSGGGTDTQYF,TRBV11-2,TRBJ2-3,.,TRBD2
TGTGCCTGGAGTCCGGGACTAGCCCCCTACGAGCAGTACTTC,CAWSPGLAPYEQYF,TRBV30,TRBJ2-7,once,TRBD2
TGTGCCTGGACCAGGGGGGACCAGCCCCAGCATTTT,CAWTRGDQPQHF,TRBV30,TRBJ1-5,once,TRBD1
TGTGCCAGTAGCGGCACAGCCTCTGGAAACACCATATATTTT,CASSGTASGNTIYF,TRBV19,TRBJ1-3,once,.
TGTGCCAGCAGTTACTTCGCCGGGGAATATGGCTACACCTTC,CASSYFAGEYGYTF,TRBV6-6,TRBJ1-2,.,.
TGTGCCAGCAGTGAAGCACAGGGGTTCGGTGAAAAACTGTTTTTT,CASSEAQGFGEKLFF,TRBV6-1,TRBJ1-4,.,TRBD1
TGTGCCAGCAGCTTTCGTTCGGGTCGGCAAGAGACCCAGTACTTC,CASSFRSGRQETQYF,TRBV11-2,TRBJ2-5,.,.
TGTGCCTGGAGTAAAGGGGAGGGACATACGCAGTATTTT,CAWSKGEGHTQYF,TRBV30,TRBJ2-3,.,TRBD2
TGTTCCAGCAGCCCAGGGCTCACTGAAGCTTTCTTT,CSSSPGLTEAFF,TRBV7-9,TRBJ1-1,.,.
TGTGCCATCGGGACAGTCGAAGAGACCCAGTACTTC,CAIGTVEETQYF,TRBV10-3,TRBJ2-5,.,TRBD1
TGTGCCAGCAGTGAACAACCGGGACAGGGAAACATTCAGTACTTC,CASSEQPGQGNIQYF,TRBV2,TRBJ2-4,once,TRBD1
TGTGCCAGCAGCTTAGGGGACACCGGGGAGCTGTTTTTT,CASSLGDTGELFF,TRBV5-5,TRBJ2-2,.,.
TGTGCCAGCAGCTTTGGTTTTTTAACAGGGGGCTCCTACGAGCAGTACTTC,CASSFGFLTGGSYEQYF,TRBV7-9,TRBJ2-7,.,TRBD1
TGTGCCAGCAGCCTCGGAGGGTACCAAGAGACCCAGTACTTC,CASSLGGYQETQYF,TRBV14,TRBJ2-5,.,.
TGTGCCATCCGTACAATTAGCAATCAGCCCCAGCATTTT,CAIRTISNQPQHF,TRBV5-6,TRBJ1-5,.,.
TGTGCTAGCAGTCTACAGGGGAACACTGAAGCTTTCTTT,CASSLQGNTEAFF,TRBV2,TRBJ1-1,.,.
TGTGCCAGCGGGAGACGGCCTAACTATGGCTACACCTTC,CASGRRPNYGYTF,TRBV27,TRBJ1-2,once,.
TGTGCCAGCAGTGACCCGACACTGAACACCGGGGAGCTGTTTTTT,CASSDPTLNTGELFF,TRBV25-1,TRBJ2-2,.,.
TGTGCCACCAGCAGAGGACAGACCAATGAGCAGTTCTTC,CATSRGQTNEQFF,TRBV15,TRBJ2-1,.,.
TGTGCCTGGAGATTAAGTCGCGGTGGAGAAGCTTTCTTT,CAWRLSRGGEAFF,TRBV30,TRBJ1-1,.,.
TGTGCCAGTAGTATAGGTCCGGGAACAGGGTACGAGCAGTACTTC,CASSIGPGTGYEQYF,TRBV19,TRBJ2-7,.,.
TGTGCCAGCAGCTTAACAGACCTCTCTGGAAACACCATATATTTT,CASSLTDLSGNTIYF,TRBV11-2,TRBJ1-3,few,.
TGTGCCAGCACCCGAGGTGGCGGTAGCTCCTACAATGAGCAGTTCTTC,CASTRGGGSSYNEQFF,TRBV5-4,TRBJ2-1,.,.
TGTGCCAGCAGTAGGGACAGCCGCGGCTATGGCTACACCTTC,CASSRDSRGYGYTF,TRBV6-4,TRBJ1-2,.,TRBD1
TGTGCCAGCAGTGAGGCAGGTCTTAATCAGCCCCAGCATTTT,CASSEAGLNQPQHF,TRBV25-1,TRBJ1-5,.,.
TGTGCCAGCAGCCCTGGGCCGGGATACAGGAACACTGAAGCTTTCTTT,CASSPGPGYRNTEAFF,TRBV11-2,TRBJ1-1,.,.
TGTGCCAGCAGCAAAGAGCGGGGTATGGACACTGAAGCTTTCTTT,CASSKERGMDTEAFF,TRBV21-1,TRBJ1-1,.,.
TGTGCCAGCAGTGGCCGCGACAGGGGGCGGACTGAAGCTTTCTTT,CASSGRDRGRTEAFF,TRBV25-1,TRBJ1-1,.,TRBD1
TGCAGCGCTCTAGGGTCGGCGGGAGGGCCATTTGGGGGTGGGGAGCAGTTCTTC,CSALGSAGGPFGGGEQFF,TRBV29-1,TRBJ2-1,.,TRBD2
TGTGCCAGCAGCTTATCACTAGCGGAAAGCACAGATACGCAGTATTTT,CASSLSLAESTDTQYF,TRBV7-3,TRBJ2-3,once,TRBD2
TGTGCCAGCAGTGACAGGGGAAAAAGGACCGGGGAGCTGTTTTTT,CASSDRGKRTGELFF,TRBV25-1,TRBJ2-2,.,.
TGTGCCAGCAGTCGCAGGGACAGGCCCGACACTGAAGCTTTCTTT,CASSRRDRPDTEAFF,TRBV28,TRBJ1-1,once,TRBD1
TGTGCCAGCAGTTGGGGGACACCCGCCGGGGAGCTGTTTTTT,CASSWGTPAGELFF,TRBV6-5,TRBJ2-2,.,.
TGTGCCAGCAGCTTAGCGTGGCGGGGGACGAACACCGGGGAGCTGTTTTTT,CASSLAWRGTNTGELFF,TRBV7-6,TRBJ2-2,.,TRBD2
TGTGCCAGCAGCTGGAAAGGACAGCTGGCATTATTGGGAAACACCATATATTTT,CASSWKGQLALLGNTIYF,TRBV5-4,TRBJ1-3,.,.
TGTGCCAGCAGCTGGGAGGGGGTCGGCTACGAGCAGTACTTC,CASSWEGVGYEQYF,TRBV5-6,TRBJ2-7,.,.
TGCGCCAGCAGCCTAGGGACAGGGACGTTCTTC,CASSLGTGTFF,TRBV5-1,TRBJ2-1,.,TRBD1
TGCGCCAGCAGCCAAGCCGAGCGGGGTTCGACCGGGGAGCTGTTTTTT,CASSQAERGSTGELFF,TRBV4-3,TRBJ2-2,few,TRBD2
TGTTCCAGCAGCCCCCCGGGGGAAAAACTGTTTTTT,CSSSPPGEKLFF,TRBV7-9,TRBJ1-4,.,.
TGCAGCGGGATGACGGAGGCTAACTATGGCTACACCTTC,CSGMTEANYGYTF,TRBV29-1,TRBJ1-2,few,.
TGCGCCAGCAGCCAAGAGCCCCAGGGGGCAAAAGGAAACACCATATATTTT,CASSQEPQGAKGNTIYF,TRBV4-3,TRBJ1-3,few,TRBD1